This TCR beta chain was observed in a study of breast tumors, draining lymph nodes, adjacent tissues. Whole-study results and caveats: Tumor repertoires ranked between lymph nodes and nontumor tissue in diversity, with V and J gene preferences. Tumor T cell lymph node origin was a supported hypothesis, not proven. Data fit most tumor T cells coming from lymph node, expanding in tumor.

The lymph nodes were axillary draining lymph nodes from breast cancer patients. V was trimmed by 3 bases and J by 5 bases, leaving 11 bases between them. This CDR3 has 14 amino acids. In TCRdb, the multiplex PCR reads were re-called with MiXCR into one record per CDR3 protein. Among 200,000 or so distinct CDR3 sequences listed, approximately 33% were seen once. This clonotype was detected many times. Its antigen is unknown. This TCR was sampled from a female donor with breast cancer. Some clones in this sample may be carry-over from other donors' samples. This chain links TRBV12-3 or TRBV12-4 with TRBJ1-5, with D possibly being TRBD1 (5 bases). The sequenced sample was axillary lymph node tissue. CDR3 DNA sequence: TGTGCCAGCAGTTTTCCGACAGTAGATCAGCCCCAGCATTTT. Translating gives CASSFPTVDQPQHF.